The 32 T cell receptor beta chains below were found in one sample sequenced in a study of blood T cell repertoires in COVID-19. Clones were sequenced by immunoSEQ multiplex PCR, and TCRdb holds only the in-frame ones, with some missing. The data show 120,000 or so clones, around 83% seen once. The sequencing input was peripheral blood. The origin of the receptors is a woman between 45 and 65 years old with acute or convalescent COVID-19.

The J gene is TRBJ2-7, the V gene TRBV11-2, with TRBD1 matching 7 bases. From germline, CDR1 is SGHAT and CDR2 FQNNGV. V lost 0 bases to trimming and J lost 2 bases; unmatched junction nucleotides: 4. The CDR3 extends over 15 amino acids. In DNA, the CDR3 is TGTGCCAGCAGCTTAGACGGGACAGATACCTACGAGCAGTACTTC. Encoded protein: CASSLDGTDTYEQYF.

The chain joins TRBV30 to TRBJ1-3; D is ambiguous. The V end was cut by 2 bases, the J end by 3 bases, with 5 bases between. The length of the CDR3 is 12 residues. Germline CDR1 and CDR2: GTSNPN and SVGIG (reference sequence). CDR3 sequence reads: CAWSRDGNTIYF. CDR3 nucleotides: TGTGCCTGGAGTCGCGATGGAAACACCATATATTTT.

This clone appeared once. The chain has TRBV3-1 (or the pseudogene TRBV3-2) and TRBJ2-1, with a possible D match to TRBD2 (6 bases). The CDR3 has 14 residues. Trimming stripped 2 bases from V and 4 bases from J, with 9 bases between. Germline lookup yields CDR1 LGHDT and CDR2 YNNKEL (reference sequence). Here the CDR3 reads CASSQSSGYNEQFF. The DNA of the CDR3 is TGTGCCAGCAGCCAATCGAGCGGGTACAATGAGCAGTTCTTC.

The rearrangement links TRBV13 to TRBJ2-1; 7 bases map to TRBD1. Trimming cost V 4 bases and J 1 base; bases outside gene matches: 7. The germline CDR1 and CDR2 sequences are PRHDT and FYEKMQ (reference sequence). The CDR3 totals 16 residues. The chain's CDR3 is CASSYNRGPSYNEQFF. The CDR3 nucleotides are TGTGCCAGCAGCTATAATAGGGGGCCGTCCTACAATGAGCAGTTCTTC.

This clone is a singleton in its sample. The rearrangement uses TRBV4-2 and TRBJ1-6; the D is unclear. The CDR3 runs 13 residues. V lost 1 base to trimming and J lost 8 bases, with 6 bases between them. Germline V gene sequence: CDR1 LGHNA, CDR2 YNFKEQ. CDR3 sequence reads: CASSQGQDSPLHF. The CDR3 coding sequence is TGTGCCAGCAGCCAAGGCCAGGATTCACCCCTCCACTTT.

The chain links TRBV2 to TRBJ1-1, with D possibly TRBD1 on 5 matching bases. Germline assignment: CDR1 SNHLY and CDR2 FYNNEI. Trimming took off 6 bases at V and 3 bases at J, with 8 bases between the two ends. The CDR3 consists of 12 residues. The CDR3 is CASRDTYTEAFF. The CDR3, as DNA: TGTGCCAGCAGGGACACTTACACTGAAGCTTTCTTT.

The chain joins TRBV30 to TRBJ1-2; D unclear. The CDR3 has 14 residues. Germline V gene lookup returns CDR1 GTSNPN and CDR2 SVGIG (reference sequence). Trimming took 1 base from V and 6 from J, leaving 15 bases between them. CDR3 DNA sequence: TGTGCCTGGAGTGCCATAGGTCGCCGGGATGGCTACACCTTC. Translated, it gives CAWSAIGRRDGYTF.

This sequence joins TRBV11-1 and TRBJ1-6; no clear D. CDR1 is SGHAT and CDR2 is FQDESV in the germline V gene (reference sequence). The V end was cut by 3 bases, the J end by 5 bases, with 11 bases between. The CDR3 is 15 residues long. CDR3: CASSFQRGNNSPLHF. The CDR3, as DNA: TGTGCCAGCAGCTTTCAGCGCGGAAATAATTCACCCCTCCACTTT.

The rearrangement links TRBV7-9 to TRBJ1-4; 7 bases line up with TRBD1. The CDR3 runs to 16 residues. Losses at the gene ends were 2 bases for V and 3 bases for J; bases not matched to a gene: 6. The germline V gene encodes CDR1 SEHNR and CDR2 FQNEAQ (reference sequence). The CDR3 DNA reads as TGTGCCAGCAGCTTACTTCACAGGGGATCTAATGAAAAACTGTTTTTT. Translating it yields CASSLLHRGSNEKLFF.

The rearrangement uses TRBV5-4 and TRBJ2-6; 9 nucleotides line up with TRBD1. The CDR3 is 18 amino acids. The V gene end was trimmed by 4 bases and the J gene end by 2 bases; junction bases not matched to a gene: 10. Germline values: CDR1 SGHNT, CDR2 YYREEE (reference sequence). CDR3 protein: CASSPAAGTGTGANVLTF. CDR3 in DNA: TGTGCCAGCAGCCCGGCGGCCGGGACAGGGACTGGGGCCAACGTCCTGACTTTC.

This chain uses TRBV7-2 with TRBJ2-7, with TRBD1 matching over 10 bases. This CDR3 is built from 16 residues. Germline CDR1 and CDR2: SGHTA and FQGNSA. Germline trimming cut 3 bases from V and 2 bases from J; bases unmatched to any gene: 7. CDR3 residues: CASSFGGTGVPYEQYF. The CDR3 bases are TGTGCCAGCAGCTTCGGGGGGACAGGGGTTCCCTACGAGCAGTACTTC.

This rearrangement joins TRBV6-4 to TRBJ1-2; 8 bases are shared with TRBD1. The CDR3 totals 17 residues. After removal of 10 bases from V and 0 bases from J, the junction contained 16 bases not matched to a gene. CDR1 MRHNA and CDR2 SNTAGT come from the germline V gene. The CDR3 spells CATDQRDRCFANYGYTF. CDR3 nucleotides: TGTGCCACAGATCAAAGGGACAGGTGCTTTGCTAACTATGGCTACACCTTC.

The chain is built from TRBV19 and TRBJ2-5; tentatively, D is TRBD2 (6 bases). This CDR3 is 16 amino acids long. V lost 9 bases and J lost 7, with 27 bases in between. CDR1 and CDR2 (germline): LNHDA, SQIVND (reference sequence). CDR3 coding DNA: TGTGCCAGCGGACTCCGGGACTCGAATGCCAGAGGGACCCAGTACTTC. Translated, it gives CASGLRDSNARGTQYF.

The rearrangement joins TRBV27 to TRBJ2-6; possible D gene TRBD1, 6 bases. From germline, CDR1 is MNHEY and CDR2 SMNVEV (reference sequence). V was shortened by 2 bases and J by 5 bases, with 10 bases between the two germline ends. CDR3 size: 15 residues. CDR3 in DNA: TGTGCCAGCAGTTTACAGGGGTCTCGGGCCAACGTCCTGACTTTC. Translating gives CASSLQGSRANVLTF.

This chain connects TRBV6-1 to TRBJ1-2; 8 nucleotides match TRBD1. The CDR3 contains 16 residues. V lost 1 base and J lost 6; bases outside the gene matches: 10. Germline V CDR1 and CDR2: MNHNS, SASEGT. The CDR3 nucleotides are TGTGCCAGCAGTGAAGGGTGGGACAGGCCCTTCGATGGCTACACCTTC. Its protein is CASSEGWDRPFDGYTF.

The chain is built from TRBV5-1 and TRBJ1-1; maybe TRBD1 (5 bases). Germline-derived CDR1 and CDR2 are SGHRS and YFSETQ. V gave up 2 bases and J gave up 3 bases, with 11 bases separating them. The CDR3 length is 14 residues. The CDR3 is CASSLGPRDTEAFF. The CDR3 bases are TGCGCCAGCAGCTTAGGTCCCAGGGACACTGAAGCTTTCTTT.

The V and J genes are TRBV18 and TRBJ1-4; 8 nucleotides agree with TRBD1. Trimming took 5 bases from V and 0 from J; bases not matched to a gene: 8. The germline CDR1 and CDR2 sequences are KGHSH and LQKENI. CDR3 length: 17 amino acids. The CDR3 nucleotides read TGTGCCAGCTCAATGACAGGGGCCATTCCAACTAATGAAAAACTGTTTTTT. Residues: CASSMTGAIPTNEKLFF.

The chain couples TRBV11-3 to TRBJ2-7; perhaps TRBD1 as D (6 bases). There are 16 residues in the CDR3. Germline assignment: CDR1 SGHNT and CDR2 YENEEA. V lost 0 bases, J lost 4 bases, and 16 bases lay in between. In DNA, the CDR3 is TGTGCCAGCAGCTTAGATGGTCCAGGGGATGATTACGAGCAGTACTTC. Encoded protein: CASSLDGPGDDYEQYF.

V is TRBV30 and J is TRBJ1-4, with 11 positions matching TRBD1. Germline values: CDR1 GTSNPN, CDR2 SVGIG (reference sequence). This CDR3 has 14 residues. The V and J ends lost 4 bases and 8 bases, in that order; junction bases with no gene match: 6. Here the CDR3 reads CAWKVGDRGEKLFF. CDR3 DNA: TGTGCCTGGAAAGTCGGGGACAGGGGGGAAAAACTGTTTTTT.

This chain joins TRBV27 and TRBJ2-1, with D tentatively TRBD2 (6 bases). Germline-derived CDR1 and CDR2 are MNHEY and SMNVEV (reference sequence). The CDR3 contains 16 residues. Trimming removed 2 bases at V and 7 bases at J, with 18 bases between. The CDR3 nucleotides read TGTGCCAGCAGTTTAAGGCGGGGCCTCCTTTTAAATGAGCAGTTCTTC. The encoded protein is CASSLRRGLLLNEQFF.

The V call is TRBV9, the J call TRBJ1-5; unclear D gene. The V gene lost 4 bases and the J gene lost 2 bases, with 13 bases spanning the gap. The CDR3 contains 15 residues. The germline V gene encodes CDR1 SGDLS and CDR2 YYNGEE. Written as DNA, the CDR3 is TGTGCCAGCAGCCGAGGTAGTTCGGGCAATCAGCCCCAGCATTTT. Amino acids: CASSRGSSGNQPQHF. Full variable domain (missing parts from reference TRBV9 and TRBJ1-5): DSGVTQTPKHLITATGQRVTLRCSPRSGDLSVYWYQQSLDQGLQFLIQYYNGEERAKGNILERFSAQQFPDLHSELNLSSLELGDSALYFCASSRGSSGNQPQHFGDGTRLSIL.

V and J are TRBV19 and TRBJ1-6; 9 bases line up with TRBD1. With V trimmed by 5 bases and J by 6 bases, 5 bases remained unmatched. CDR1 is LNHDA, CDR2 SQIVND, per germline (reference sequence). The CDR3 extends over 15 amino acids. CDR3: CASSEPGQGNSPLHF. The CDR3 nucleotides are TGTGCCAGTAGTGAACCGGGACAGGGTAATTCACCCCTCCACTTT.

V gene TRBV7-8 combines with J gene TRBJ2-7, with 11 nucleotides matching TRBD2. The length of the CDR3 is 15 residues. After removal of 5 bases from V and 0 bases from J, the junction contained 3 bases not matched to a gene. Germline values: CDR1 SGHVS, CDR2 FQNEAQ. The chain's CDR3 is CASSTGLAGSYEQYF. The CDR3 DNA reads as TGTGCCAGCAGCACCGGACTAGCGGGCTCCTACGAGCAGTACTTC.

This clone appeared once. This chain connects TRBV5-1 to TRBJ2-2; 11 bases are a match to TRBD1. Unmatched junction bases numbered 3, after V lost 0 bases and J lost 5 bases. Germline values: CDR1 SGHRS, CDR2 YFSETQ. This CDR3 comprises 16 residues. The CDR3 sequence is CASSLGTGGYTGELFF. CDR3 coding DNA: TGCGCCAGCAGCTTGGGGACAGGGGGCTATACCGGGGAGCTGTTTTTT.

The CDR3 DNA reads as TGTGCCAGCAGTCTGGTACATTTTACAGGGGGCTTCGGGGAGCTGTTTTTT. It is translated as CASSLVHFTGGFGELFF. This chain uses TRBV28 with TRBJ2-2; TRBD1 aligns across 9 bases. Germline V gene sequence: CDR1 MDHEN, CDR2 SYDVKM. Unmatched junction bases numbered 14, after V lost 5 bases and J lost 7 bases. The CDR3 contains 17 residues.

The V gene is TRBV5-1, the J gene TRBJ1-1, with a possible D match to TRBD1 (5 bases). The CDR3 covers 14 residues. The V end lost 5 bases, the J end lost 4 bases, and 15 bases lay between the germline ends. Germline CDR1 reads SGHRS; CDR2 reads YFSETQ. Here the CDR3 reads CASSNGGRFTEAFF. The CDR3 coding sequence is TGCGCCAGCAGTAACGGGGGTAGGTTCACTGAAGCTTTCTTT. Supplemented by reference TRBV5-1 and TRBJ1-1, the full variable domain reads KAGVTQTPRYLIKTRGQQVTLSCSPISGHRSVSWYQQTPGQGLQFLFEYFSETQRNKGNFPGRFSGRQFSNSRSEMNVSTLELGDSALYLCASSNGGRFTEAFFGQGTRLTVV.

The chain couples TRBV2 to TRBJ1-3; 9 nucleotides line up with TRBD1. After removal of 8 bases from V and 3 bases from J, the junction contained 5 bases not matched to a gene. This CDR3 has 14 amino acids. Germline loops: CDR1 SNHLY, CDR2 FYNNEI. The CDR3 nucleotides are TGTGCCAGCCACAGGGGGCGGAATGGAAACACCATATATTTT. Encoded protein: CASHRGRNGNTIYF. Complete variable domain (other parts from reference TRBV2 and TRBJ1-3): EPEVTQTPSHQVTQMGQEVILRCVPISNHLYFYWYRQILGQKVEFLVSFYNNEISEKSEIFDDQFSVERPDGSNFTLKIRSTKLEDSAMYFCASHRGRNGNTIYFGEGSWLTVV.

The chain combines TRBV4-2 with TRBJ2-7, with 9 bases matching TRBD1. This CDR3 is 18 amino acids long. CDR1 is LGHNA and CDR2 is YNFKEQ in the germline V gene. V was clipped by 3 bases and J by 2 bases; unmatched bases: 14. The CDR3 region is CASSQALAGTGFTYEQYF. The CDR3, as DNA: TGTGCCAGCAGCCAGGCCCTCGCCGGGACAGGGTTTACCTACGAGCAGTACTTC.

The chain carries TRBV13 and TRBJ1-6; the match to TRBD1 covers 7 bases. J lost 10 bases, V lost 3 bases, and 9 bases had no gene match. The CDR3 is 15 amino acids. Germline V gives CDR1 PRHDT, CDR2 FYEKMQ (reference sequence). CDR3 DNA: TGTGCCAGCAGCTTTCAGACAGGGCTGTCGTCACCCCTCCACTTT. It translates to CASSFQTGLSSPLHF.

The rearrangement links TRBV7-2 to TRBJ2-1, with D maybe TRBD2 (5 bases). The CDR3 consists of 15 residues. CDR1 and CDR2 from the germline V gene are SGHTA and FQGNSA. V lost 1 base and J lost 3, with 10 bases in between. CDR3 nucleotide sequence: TGTGCCAGCAGCTTAGTAAGCGGTCTCTACAATGAGCAGTTCTTC. Its translation is CASSLVSGLYNEQFF.

J is TRBJ1-4 and V is TRBV27; D is possibly TRBD1 (5 bases). CDR1 is MNHEY, CDR2 SMNVEV, per germline (reference sequence). The CDR3 covers 16 residues. Trimming took 3 bases from V and 6 from J, leaving 17 bases between them. CDR3 loop: CASSLQRPQGYEKLFF. The CDR3 coding sequence is TGTGCCAGCAGTTTGCAACGCCCTCAGGGTTATGAAAAACTGTTTTTT.

V usage is TRBV10-3 and J usage is TRBJ1-5; weak D call: TRBD1 (6 bases). Germline values: CDR1 ENHRY, CDR2 SYGVKD. The CDR3 runs to 15 residues. Between the trimmed V and J ends, which lost 10 bases and 6 bases, there was a span of 22 bases. In nucleotides, the CDR3 is TGTGCCACCCTCCAAGAACAGGGAGTGGGTCAGCCCCAGCATTTT. As protein: CATLQEQGVGQPQHF.